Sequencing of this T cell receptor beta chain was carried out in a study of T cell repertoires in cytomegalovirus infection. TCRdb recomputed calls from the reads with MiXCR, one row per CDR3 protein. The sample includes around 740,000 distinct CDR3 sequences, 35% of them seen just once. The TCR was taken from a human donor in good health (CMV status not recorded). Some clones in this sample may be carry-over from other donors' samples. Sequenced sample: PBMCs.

CDR3: CASSPANSGANVLTF. CDR3 bases: TGCGCCAGCAGCCCGGCTAACTCTGGGGCCAACGTCCTGACTTTC. The chain employs TRBV5-1 and TRBJ2-6; D remains unclear. The germline CDR1 and CDR2 sequences are SGHRS and YFSETQ. CDR3 size: 15 residues. V lost 4 bases, J lost 0 bases, and 8 bases lay in between.